This passage covers 17 T cell receptor beta chains from one sample sequenced in a study of tumor-infiltrating lymphocytes in primary liver carcinoma. With 500 ng total RNA as template and a constant-region primer, TCR beta cDNA was made. Amplification in three nested multiplex PCR rounds with slightly modified ARM-PCR gave rise to TCR beta libraries. TRBV1-TRBV30 forward and Cbeta reverse primers drove the first two approximately 11-cycle rounds. A single record per CDR3 protein comes from TCRdb applying MiXCR to the multiplex PCR reads. The repertoire holds 99,000 or so distinct CDR3 sequences, over 55% seen once, with 9.5% to 10% in the top ten. The study co-extracted DNA and RNA from roughly 20-30 mg of unsorted bulk tissue. Source material: liver tumor tissue from sampling region 5. As for subset: tumor region T5, tumor centre. The receptors here all came from a woman in her sixties or seventies with primary liver carcinoma and hepatitis B virus infection.

About this clonotype: The germline gene is not matched at one end of the junction; a read error may be the cause. The chain joins TRBV6-6 to TRBJ1-4; D is undetermined. Germline CDR1 reads MNHNY; CDR2 reads SVGAGI (reference sequence). CDR3 size: 13 residues. CDR3 DNA: TGTACCAGCCCAGAGGTTACTAATGAAAAACCGTTTTTT. Residues: CTSPEVTNEKPFF.

The CDR3 here is CASSLEENEKLFF. The CDR3 bases are TGCGCCAGCAGCTTAGAGGAGAATGAAAAACTGTTTTTT. This chain links TRBV5-1 with TRBJ1-4; no clear D gene. The V and J ends lost 2 bases and 5 bases respectively, with 7 bases between them. The germline V gene encodes CDR1 SGHRS and CDR2 YFSETQ. CDR3 length equals 13 residues.

Concerning this clonotype: It may be a read error: a sequence one base away is much more abundant. V gene TRBV15 combines with J gene TRBJ2-2, with D perhaps matching TRBD2 (5 bases). This CDR3 comprises 14 residues. In germline, CDR1 is LNHNV, CDR2 YYDKDF (reference sequence). The CDR3 DNA reads as TGTGTCACCAGCGAGACTACGAACACCGGGGAGCTGTTTTTT. Translated, it gives CVTSETTNTGELFF.

This clonotype came up once. The chain has TRBV28 and TRBJ2-5; a possible D gene is TRBD2 (6 bases). The V gene's germline CDR1 is MDHEN and CDR2 SYDVKM. This CDR3 comprises 14 residues. The germline V and J ends were trimmed by 5 bases and 7 bases, with 17 bases remaining between them. CDR3 in DNA: TGTGCCAGCAGTCCTCCTAGCGAGGGAGGGACCCAGTACTTC. Protein: CASSPPSEGGTQYF.

Note on this clonotype: The junction does not match germline at one end; this may be a read error. The chain is built from TRBV11-2 and TRBJ2-2, with TRBD2 identical over 12 bases. CDR3 length: 16 amino acids. The germline CDR1 and CDR2 sequences are SGHAT and FQNNGV. CDR3 sequence reads: CARSFRLAGVAGELFF. The CDR3, as DNA: TGTGCCAGAAGCTTCCGACTAGCGGGAGTTGCGGGGGAGTTGTTTTTT.

On this clonotype: Germline and junction disagree at one end, which may indicate a read error. J is TRBJ1-2 and V is TRBV5-4; TRBD1 matches 9 bases. Germline V gives CDR1 SGHNT, CDR2 YYREEE (reference sequence). The CDR3 consists of 15 residues. CDR3: CASSSRTGDNYGCAF. The CDR3 region has the DNA TGTGCCAGCAGCTCACGGACAGGGGATAACTATGGCTGCGCCTTC.

This clonotype is medium-sized (0.01 to 0.1%). This chain links TRBV11-2 with TRBJ2-6, with unresolved D. The CDR3 runs to 15 residues. Per germline, CDR1 SGHAT and CDR2 FQNNGV. The V and J ends lost 5 bases and 0 bases respectively, with 8 bases between them. The CDR3 loop is CASSATSSGANVLTF. DNA of the CDR3: TGTGCCAGCAGCGCGACGAGCTCTGGGGCCAACGTCCTGACTTTC. The whole variable domain, remainder taken from reference TRBV11-2 and TRBJ2-6, is EAGVAQSPRYKIIEKRQSVAFWCNPISGHATLYWYQQILGQGPKLLIQFQNNGVVDDSQLPKDRFSAERLKGVDSTLKIQPAKLEDSAVYLCASSATSSGANVLTFGAGSRLTVL.

This clonotype was observed many times. The chain employs TRBV29-1 and TRBJ1-4, with 8 positions matching TRBD1. Trimming cost V 7 bases and J 6 bases; bases outside gene matches: 10. Germline-derived CDR1 and CDR2 are SQVTM and ANQGSEA. The CDR3 is 14 amino acids. DNA of the CDR3: TGCAGCGCTGGGCAGGGGGCTGCTTATGAAAAACTGTTTTTT. Its protein product is CSAGQGAAYEKLFF.

Worth noting for this clonotype: This CDR3 fails to terminate in the conserved phenylalanine or tryptophan, so it likely reflects a read error. J is TRBJ2-3 and V is TRBV11-3; a possible D gene is TRBD2 (6 bases). The CDR3 is 12 residues long. Germline V gene lookup returns CDR1 SGHNT and CDR2 YENEEA. DNA for the CDR3: TGTACTAGCAGCTTAGATGCGGATACGCAGTATGTT. Its translation: CTSSLDADTQYV.

To note about this clonotype: The junction does not match germline at one end; this may be a read error. V and J are TRBV11-2 and TRBJ1-6; a possible D gene is TRBD1 (5 bases). The CDR3 loop spans 16 amino acids. Germline lookup yields CDR1 SGHAT and CDR2 FQNNGV. The CDR3 bases are TGTGCCAGCAGCACCCATCAGGGCTCAGGGATTTCACCCCTCCGCTTT. It specifies CASSTHQGSGISPLRF.

The J gene is TRBJ2-1, the V gene TRBV11-2; 8 bases line up with TRBD2. The CDR3 runs 17 residues. Germline V lookup: CDR1 SGHAT, CDR2 FQNNGV. V was pared by 5 bases and J by 15 bases, with 24 bases of the junction left unmatched. CDR3 region: CASSRRLTGGPGDVLFF. As DNA, the CDR3 is TGTGCCAGCAGCAGGAGACTAACGGGAGGGCCGGGGGATGTGCTGTTCTTC.

This clonotype was counted ten times or more. The gene calls are TRBV10-3 and TRBJ2-1; 13 positions agree with TRBD2. The CDR3 consists of 13 residues. The V and J ends lost 8 bases and 6 bases, in that order; junction bases with no gene match: 1. In germline, CDR1 is ENHRY, CDR2 SYGVKD. CDR3 nucleotides: TGTGCCATCGGACTAGCGGGAGCCAATGAGCAGTTCTTC. Translation: CAIGLAGANEQFF.

With regard to this clonotype: Germline is not matched at one junction end, which may reflect a read error. This sequence joins TRBV5-5 and TRBJ2-4, with 11 positions matching TRBD2. CDR3 size: 17 residues. Germline lookup yields CDR1 SGHKS and CDR2 YYEKEE (reference sequence). In DNA form, the CDR3 reads TGTGCCAGCGGCTTAGCAGGGACTAGCGGCCTTGAGGACATTCAGTACTTC. Protein sequence: CASGLAGTSGLEDIQYF.

About this clonotype: One base away lies a much larger clone, so this may be a sequencing read error. The V and J genes are TRBV7-9 and TRBJ2-3; the match to TRBD1 covers 8 bases. V was pared by 1 base and J by 4 bases, with 7 bases of the junction left unmatched. The germline V gene encodes CDR1 SEHNR and CDR2 FQNEAQ (reference sequence). This CDR3 contains 16 residues. The CDR3 DNA is TGTGCCAGCAGCTTAGGGGGGACAGGACGCGCAGATACGCAGTATTTT. This codes for CASSLGGTGRADTQYF.

This clonotype was seen at least ten times. The chain employs TRBV14 and TRBJ1-5, with D possibly being TRBD1 (5 bases). V was shortened by 0 bases and J by 7 bases, with 13 bases between the two germline ends. Germline CDR1 SGHDN, CDR2 FVKESK. The CDR3 is 15 amino acids. The CDR3 nucleotides are TGTGCCAGCAGCCAAGATCCCAGGGCCGTACAGCCCCAGCATTTT. This codes for CASSQDPRAVQPQHF.

About this clonotype itself: A read error is possible here, since a much larger clone lies one base away. V is TRBV28 and J is TRBJ1-5; D is perhaps TRBD1 (5 bases). This CDR3 has 15 amino acids. Looked up from germline, CDR1 is MDHEN and CDR2 is SYDVKM. With 5 bases removed from V and 4 bases from J, the gap between germline ends came to 15 bases. The CDR3 spells CASSLLEGRNQPQHF. The DNA of the CDR3 is TGTGCCAGCAGTCTTCTTGAGGGGCGAAATCAGCCCCAGCATTTT. The full variable domain, in which reference TRBV28 and TRBJ1-5 provide the parts outside the CDR3, is DVKVTQSSRYLVKRTGEKVFLECVQDMDHENMFWYRQDPGLGLRLIYFSYDVKMKEKGDIPEGYSVSREKKERFSLILESASTNQTSMYLCASSLLEGRNQPQHFGDGTRLSIL.

This clonotype was counted at least ten times. The J gene is TRBJ2-3, the V gene TRBV29-1, with D uncertain. This CDR3 is built from 13 residues. Germline CDR1 is SQVTM and CDR2 is ANQGSEA. Trimming removed 4 bases from V and 0 bases from J, with 8 bases in between. The CDR3 sequence: CSVAPGSTDTQYF. The CDR3 nucleotides read TGCAGCGTTGCGCCCGGCAGCACAGATACGCAGTATTTT.